Listed here are 24 T cell receptor beta chains from one sample, sequenced in a study of blood T cell repertoires in COVID-19. Clones were read by immunoSEQ multiplex PCR, and TCRdb kept only the in-frame ones, dropping some. The sample lists around 250,000 clones, 90% seen once, with 2.1% in the top ten. Sequenced material: peripheral blood. These receptors were collected from a woman aged 55-70 years with COVID-19, enrolled during active disease.

This chain's CDR3 is CASIFSGGHTGELFF. The DNA of the CDR3 is TGTGCCAGCATCTTTAGCGGGGGACACACCGGGGAGCTGTTTTTT. J is TRBJ2-2 and V is TRBV7-9; 9 bases map to TRBD2. CDR3 size: 15 residues. Germline CDR1 and CDR2: SEHNR and FQNEAQ (reference sequence). V shed 7 bases and J 3 bases; nucleotides not matched to a gene: 6.

The genes are TRBV18 and TRBJ2-7; TRBD1 is a possible D gene (6 bases). The CDR3 covers 17 residues. Trimming shortened V by 4 bases and J by 6 bases, and 25 bases separated the two germline ends. CDR1 and CDR2 from the germline V gene are KGHSH and LQKENI. The CDR3 here is CASSRGGEGGSGGEQYF. CDR3 DNA: TGTGCCAGCTCACGCGGCGGCGAAGGGGGAAGTGGGGGCGAGCAGTACTTC.

The rearrangement links TRBV7-2 to TRBJ1-1; unclear D gene. The ends were cut back, 5 bases at V and 0 bases at J, with 10 bases in the middle. The CDR3 runs to 14 residues. Germline V CDR1 and CDR2: SGHTA, FQGNSA. CDR3 amino acids: CASSPQRLNTEAFF. CDR3 nucleotide sequence: TGTGCCAGCAGCCCACAGAGATTGAACACTGAAGCTTTCTTT.

V usage is TRBV4-3 and J usage is TRBJ1-4; TRBD1 matches at 10 bases. This CDR3 is built from 15 residues. The ends lost 0 bases at V and 10 bases at J; junction bases unmatched: 5. The germline gives CDR1 LGHNA, CDR2 YSLEER. The CDR3, as DNA: TGCGCCAGCAGCCAAGATCGGGACAGGGGTGGAAAACTGTTTTTT. Its protein is CASSQDRDRGGKLFF.

The chain has TRBV6-5 and TRBJ1-2; weak D call: TRBD1 (6 bases). Germline lookup yields CDR1 MNHEY and CDR2 SVGAGI. This CDR3 spans 13 amino acids. V lost 7 bases, J lost 5 bases, and 14 bases lay in between. The DNA of the CDR3 is TGTGCCAGCACCACGACAGGAGAGTATGGCTACACCTTC. Translated: CASTTTGEYGYTF.

This chain joins TRBV19 and TRBJ1-2; D is perhaps TRBD1 (6 bases). CDR1 is LNHDA, CDR2 SQIVND, per germline (reference sequence). V was shortened by 4 bases and J by 2 bases, with 11 bases between the two germline ends. The CDR3 has 14 residues. The CDR3 DNA is TGTGCCAGTAGTAATCAGGGGTCGAACTATGGCTACACCTTC. This gives the protein CASSNQGSNYGYTF.

The CDR3: CASSSPSGEQYF. The CDR3 region has the DNA TGTGCCAGCAGCTCCCCCTCGGGGGAGCAGTACTTC. The chain carries TRBV7-2 and TRBJ2-7, with a weak D call TRBD2 (5 bases). The CDR3 covers 12 residues. V was clipped by 4 bases and J by 7 bases, with 11 bases between them. Germline V gene data show CDR1 as SGHTA and CDR2 as FQGNSA.

The chain employs TRBV2 and TRBJ2-7, with a tentative D call TRBD1 (5 bases). The CDR3 totals 14 residues. The V end lost 6 bases, the J end lost 1 base, and 13 bases lay between the germline ends. Germline CDR1 SNHLY, CDR2 FYNNEI. CDR3 nucleotides: TGTGCCAGCAGCGTTACGACAGCGTCCTACGAGCAGTACTTC. This encodes CASSVTTASYEQYF.

V and J are TRBV18 and TRBJ1-2, with D unresolved. Trimming removed 2 bases from V and 2 bases from J, with 15 bases in between. CDR1 KGHSH and CDR2 LQKENI come from the germline V gene. The CDR3 has 16 amino acids. The CDR3 nucleotides are TGTGCCAGCTCACCAAACCAGCGACTTATGAACTATGGCTACACCTTC. As protein: CASSPNQRLMNYGYTF.

The sample holds one count of this clone. The V and J genes are TRBV4-2 and TRBJ2-7; 8 bases align to TRBD1. The trim removed 1 base at V and 3 bases at J, leaving 2 bases unmatched. From germline, CDR1 is LGHNA and CDR2 YNFKEQ. The CDR3 covers 14 residues. CDR3 loop: CASSQVGQDYEQYF. The CDR3 nucleotides read TGTGCCAGCAGCCAAGTGGGACAGGACTACGAGCAGTACTTC.

The chain employs TRBV3-1 (or the pseudogene TRBV3-2) and TRBJ1-1, with 7 bases that match TRBD1. J lost 0 bases, V lost 0 bases, and 4 bases had no gene match. This CDR3 is 16 amino acids long. Looked up from germline, CDR1 is LGHDT and CDR2 is YNNKEL (reference sequence). The CDR3 DNA sequence: TGTGCCAGCAGCCAAGAAGGGGGCAGACTGAACACTGAAGCTTTCTTT. It encodes CASSQEGGRLNTEAFF.

The chain is built from TRBV19 and TRBJ1-3; D is possibly TRBD1 (5 bases). This CDR3 contains 14 residues. V was clipped by 3 bases and J by 1 base, with 7 bases between them. The germline gives CDR1 LNHDA, CDR2 SQIVND (reference sequence). The CDR3 DNA sequence: TGTGCCAGTAGTATGGGGCGGTCTGGAAACACCATATATTTT. As protein: CASSMGRSGNTIYF.

The V call is TRBV7-8, the J call TRBJ2-1; D may be TRBD2 (6 bases). V dropped 4 bases and J dropped 2 bases, with 18 bases sitting between them. Germline CDR1 reads SGHVS; CDR2 reads FQNEAQ. The CDR3 length is 17 residues. Here the CDR3 DNA reads TGTGCCAGCAGCTCCCCGGCGGGATCTCGAACCTACAATGAGCAGTTCTTC. Residues: CASSSPAGSRTYNEQFF.

The chain links TRBV6-5 to TRBJ1-1; no clear D gene. Germline CDR1 MNHEY, CDR2 SVGAGI. The V end lost 0 bases, the J end lost 5 bases, and 10 bases lay between the germline ends. This CDR3 comprises 14 residues. The CDR3 region is CASSYSLSWTEAFF. The CDR3 DNA follows: TGTGCCAGCAGTTACTCGCTATCTTGGACTGAAGCTTTCTTT.

V usage is TRBV9 and J usage is TRBJ1-2, with TRBD1 identical over 9 bases. V lost 3 bases and J lost 8; bases outside the gene matches: 8. Germline CDR1 SGDLS, CDR2 YYNGEE. The CDR3 sequence is 14 residues long. The CDR3: CASSAGTGIEGYTF. The CDR3 region has the DNA TGTGCCAGCAGCGCCGGGACAGGGATAGAGGGCTACACCTTC.

This clone was detected once. V gene TRBV5-6 combines with J gene TRBJ1-6, with D perhaps matching TRBD1 (5 bases). Trimming pared 2 bases from V and 7 bases from J, leaving 13 bases between. The CDR3 is 15 residues long. The germline gives CDR1 SGHDT, CDR2 YYEEEE. The CDR3 DNA follows: TGTGCCAGCAGCTTATTCGGGGGTTGGAATTCACCCCTCCACTTT. Translated: CASSLFGGWNSPLHF.

CDR3 DNA sequence: TGCGCCAGCAGCCCGGACAGGTTCTCTGAGCAGTTCTTC. This codes for CASSPDRFSEQFF. This chain uses TRBV5-1 with TRBJ2-1; 7 bases are a match to TRBD1. Germline trimming cut 4 bases from V and 9 bases from J; bases unmatched to any gene: 7. The CDR3 totals 13 residues. Germline V gene data show CDR1 as SGHRS and CDR2 as YFSETQ. The complete variable domain, with remaining parts taken from reference TRBV5-1 and TRBJ2-1, reads KAGVTQTPRYLIKTRGQQVTLSCSPISGHRSVSWYQQTPGQGLQFLFEYFSETQRNKGNFPGRFSGRQFSNSRSEMNVSTLELGDSALYLCASSPDRFSEQFFGPGTRLTVL.

J is TRBJ1-1 and V is TRBV2; 7 positions agree with TRBD1. CDR1 is SNHLY and CDR2 is FYNNEI in the germline V gene. This CDR3 is 12 amino acids long. The J segment lost 7 bases and the V segment lost 5 bases, leaving 4 bases of the junction unmatched. The CDR3 sequence is CASSSNRGEAFF. The CDR3 coding sequence is TGTGCCAGCAGTTCAAACAGGGGTGAAGCTTTCTTT.

The gene calls are TRBV11-1 and TRBJ1-6, with 7 bases lining up with TRBD1. This CDR3 has 14 residues. Germline V lookup: CDR1 SGHAT, CDR2 FQDESV (reference sequence). The junction had 7 bases not matched to a gene; V was cut back by 4 bases and J by 10 bases. The CDR3 reads CASSSRQGGSPLHF. CDR3 nucleotide sequence: TGTGCCAGCAGCTCGCGACAGGGAGGATCACCCCTCCACTTT.

The rearrangement uses TRBV3-1 (or the pseudogene TRBV3-2) and TRBJ1-4; D is perhaps TRBD1 (6 bases). Deletions cut 3 bases from V and 7 bases from J, with 21 bases between. In germline, CDR1 is LGHDT, CDR2 YNNKEL (reference sequence). The CDR3 extends over 17 amino acids. The CDR3 sequence is CASSQDDRGAGGEKLFF. CDR3 nucleotides: TGTGCCAGCAGCCAGGACGATCGGGGGGCCGGGGGTGAAAAACTGTTTTTT.

This rearrangement joins TRBV3-1 (or the pseudogene TRBV3-2) to TRBJ1-5; weak D call: TRBD1 (5 bases). Germline assignment: CDR1 LGHDT and CDR2 YNNKEL (reference sequence). CDR3 length: 15 residues. Trimming pared 0 bases from V and 6 bases from J, leaving 12 bases between. CDR3 in amino acids: CASSQDGRGAQPQHF. DNA of the CDR3: TGTGCCAGCAGCCAAGACGGTAGGGGCGCTCAGCCCCAGCATTTT.

This clone was seen just once. V gene TRBV7-2 combines with J gene TRBJ2-2; the match to TRBD1 covers 10 bases. The length of the CDR3 is 16 residues. Germline lookup yields CDR1 SGHTA and CDR2 FQGNSA. J lost 6 bases, V lost 1 base, and 5 bases had no gene match. For the CDR3, the DNA is TGTGCCAGCAGCTTAGGGGGACAGGGGACCCCCGGGGAGCTGTTTTTT. It encodes CASSLGGQGTPGELFF.

This clone was recorded only once. This rearrangement joins TRBV27 to TRBJ1-4, with 7 bases aligning to TRBD1. CDR1 is MNHEY, CDR2 SMNVEV, per germline (reference sequence). V lost 8 bases to trimming and J lost 4 bases; unmatched junction nucleotides: 7. This CDR3 is built from 14 residues. The CDR3 bases are TGTGCCAGCCGAAAGACAGGGCGTAATGAAAAACTGTTTTTT. It yields the protein CASRKTGRNEKLFF.

V and J are TRBV18 and TRBJ2-1; possibly TRBD1 for D (7 bases). CDR1 KGHSH and CDR2 LQKENI come from the germline V gene. The CDR3 totals 15 residues. V lost 5 bases to trimming and J lost 6 bases, with 17 bases between them. CDR3 protein: CASSANQGGFNEQFF. The DNA for the CDR3 is TGTGCCAGCTCAGCGAATCAGGGGGGATTCAATGAGCAGTTCTTC.